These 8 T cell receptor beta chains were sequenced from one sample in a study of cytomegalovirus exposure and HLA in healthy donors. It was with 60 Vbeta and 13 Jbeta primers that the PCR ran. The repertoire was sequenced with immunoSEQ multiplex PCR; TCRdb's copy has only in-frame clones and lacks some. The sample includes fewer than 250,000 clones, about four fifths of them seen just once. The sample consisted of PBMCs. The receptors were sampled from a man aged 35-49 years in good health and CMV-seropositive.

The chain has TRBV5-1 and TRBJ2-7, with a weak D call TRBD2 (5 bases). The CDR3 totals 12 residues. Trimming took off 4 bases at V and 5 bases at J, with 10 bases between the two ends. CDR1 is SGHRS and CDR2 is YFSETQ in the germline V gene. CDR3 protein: CASSRGKDEQYF. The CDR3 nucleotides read TGCGCCAGCAGCCGGGGAAAGGACGAGCAGTACTTC.

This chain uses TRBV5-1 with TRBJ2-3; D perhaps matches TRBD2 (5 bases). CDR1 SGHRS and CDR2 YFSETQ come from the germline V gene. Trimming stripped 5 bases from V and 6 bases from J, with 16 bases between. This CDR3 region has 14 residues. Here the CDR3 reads CASRGAGDEDTQYF. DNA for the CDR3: TGCGCCAGCAGGGGAGCAGGCGATGAGGATACGCAGTATTTT. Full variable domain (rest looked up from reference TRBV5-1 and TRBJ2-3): KAGVTQTPRYLIKTRGQQVTLSCSPISGHRSVSWYQQTPGQGLQFLFEYFSETQRNKGNFPGRFSGRQFSNSRSEMNVSTLELGDSALYLCASRGAGDEDTQYFGPGTRLTVL.

The CDR3 reads CASSQRRQVNQPQHF. CDR3 sequence (DNA): TGTGCCAGCAGCCAACGAAGACAGGTCAATCAGCCCCAGCATTTT. The chain uses TRBV7-8 and TRBJ1-5, with a tentative D call TRBD1 (6 bases). The CDR3 runs 15 residues. V lost 5 bases and J lost 3, with 14 bases in between. Germline values: CDR1 SGHVS, CDR2 FQNEAQ. The full variable domain, completed using reference TRBV7-8 and TRBJ1-5, is GAGVSQSPRYKVAKRGQDVALRCDPISGHVSLFWYQQALGQGPEFLTYFQNEAQLDKSGLPSDRFFAERPEGSVSTLKIQRTQQEDSAVYLCASSQRRQVNQPQHFGDGTRLSIL.

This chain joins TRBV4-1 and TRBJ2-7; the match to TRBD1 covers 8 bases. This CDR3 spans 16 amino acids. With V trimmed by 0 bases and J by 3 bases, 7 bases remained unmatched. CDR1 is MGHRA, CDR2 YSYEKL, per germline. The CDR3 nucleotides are TGCGCCAGCAGCCAAGATGCCCACGGACAGGGCTACGAGCAGTACTTC. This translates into CASSQDAHGQGYEQYF.

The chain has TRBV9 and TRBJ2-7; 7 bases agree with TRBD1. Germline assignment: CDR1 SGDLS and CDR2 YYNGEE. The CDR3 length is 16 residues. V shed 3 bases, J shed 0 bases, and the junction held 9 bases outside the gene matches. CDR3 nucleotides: TGTGCCAGCAGCGCTCCTAGACAGGGCAGCTCCTACGAGCAGTACTTC. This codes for CASSAPRQGSSYEQYF.

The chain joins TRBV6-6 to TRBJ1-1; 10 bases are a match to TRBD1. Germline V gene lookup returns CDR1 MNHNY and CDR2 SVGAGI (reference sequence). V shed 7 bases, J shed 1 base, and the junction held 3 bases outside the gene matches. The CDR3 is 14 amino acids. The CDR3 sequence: CASIRTGGNTEAFF. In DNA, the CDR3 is TGTGCCAGCATACGGACAGGGGGGAACACTGAAGCTTTCTTT.

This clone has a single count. CDR3 coding DNA: TGTGCCAGCAGCCTAGGGGGGCAGGGGGTCGTCTACGAGCAGTACTTC. It translates to CASSLGGQGVVYEQYF. V and J are TRBV28 and TRBJ2-7, with TRBD1 as a possible D gene (7 bases). The germline V gene encodes CDR1 MDHEN and CDR2 SYDVKM. Trimming pared 6 bases from V and 3 bases from J, leaving 21 bases between. There are 16 residues in the CDR3.

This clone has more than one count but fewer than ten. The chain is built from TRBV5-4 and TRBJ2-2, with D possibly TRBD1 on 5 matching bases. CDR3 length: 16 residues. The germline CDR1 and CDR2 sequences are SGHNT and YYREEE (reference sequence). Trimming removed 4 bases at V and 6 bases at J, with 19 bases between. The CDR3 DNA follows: TGTGCCAGCAGCCCTCAGGGATTGGCATCTCCCGGGGAGCTGTTTTTT. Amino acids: CASSPQGLASPGELFF.